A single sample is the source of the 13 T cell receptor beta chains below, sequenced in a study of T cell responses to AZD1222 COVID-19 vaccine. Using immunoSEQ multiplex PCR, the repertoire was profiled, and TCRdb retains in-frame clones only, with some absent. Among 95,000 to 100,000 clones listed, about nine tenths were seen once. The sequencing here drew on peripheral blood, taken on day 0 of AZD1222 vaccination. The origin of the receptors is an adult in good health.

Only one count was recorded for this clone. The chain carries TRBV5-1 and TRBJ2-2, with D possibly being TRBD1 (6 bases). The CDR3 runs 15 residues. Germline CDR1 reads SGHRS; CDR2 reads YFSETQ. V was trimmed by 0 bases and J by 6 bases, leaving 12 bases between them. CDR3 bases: TGCGCCAGCAGCTTGGGTCACAGGGAGTCCGGGGAGCTGTTTTTT. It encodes CASSLGHRESGELFF.

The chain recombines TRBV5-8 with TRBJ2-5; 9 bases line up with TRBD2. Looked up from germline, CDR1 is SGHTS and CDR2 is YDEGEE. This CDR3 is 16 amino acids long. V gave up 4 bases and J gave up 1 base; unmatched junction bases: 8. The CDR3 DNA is TGTGCCAGCAGCGCGGACGGAGCGGGGGGCCAAGAGACCCAGTACTTC. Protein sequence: CASSADGAGGQETQYF.

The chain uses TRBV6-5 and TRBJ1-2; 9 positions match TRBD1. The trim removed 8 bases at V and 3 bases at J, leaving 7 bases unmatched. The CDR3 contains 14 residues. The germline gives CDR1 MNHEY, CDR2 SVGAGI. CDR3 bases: TGTGCCAGCTCGGGGCGGGACAGGGACTATGGCTACACCTTC. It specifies CASSGRDRDYGYTF.

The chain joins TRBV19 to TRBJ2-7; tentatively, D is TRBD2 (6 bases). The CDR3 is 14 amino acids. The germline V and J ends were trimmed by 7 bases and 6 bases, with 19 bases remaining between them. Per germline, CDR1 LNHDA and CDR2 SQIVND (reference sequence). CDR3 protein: CASKNGYGSSEQYF. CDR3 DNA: TGTGCCAGTAAGAATGGGTACGGGAGTAGCGAGCAGTACTTC.

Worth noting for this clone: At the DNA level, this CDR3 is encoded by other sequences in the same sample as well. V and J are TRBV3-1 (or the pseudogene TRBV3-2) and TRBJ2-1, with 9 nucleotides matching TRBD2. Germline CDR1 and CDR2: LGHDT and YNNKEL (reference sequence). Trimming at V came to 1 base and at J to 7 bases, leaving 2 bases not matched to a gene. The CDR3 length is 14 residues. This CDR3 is CASSQVSGGNEQFF. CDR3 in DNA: TGTGCCAGCAGCCAAGTAAGCGGGGGGAATGAGCAGTTCTTC.

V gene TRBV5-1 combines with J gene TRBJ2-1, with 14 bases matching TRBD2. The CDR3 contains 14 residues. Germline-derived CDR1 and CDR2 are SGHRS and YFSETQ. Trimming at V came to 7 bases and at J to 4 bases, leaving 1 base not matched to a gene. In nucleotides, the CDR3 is TGCGCCAGCTGGACTAGCGGGGGGTACAATGAGCAGTTCTTC. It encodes CASWTSGGYNEQFF.

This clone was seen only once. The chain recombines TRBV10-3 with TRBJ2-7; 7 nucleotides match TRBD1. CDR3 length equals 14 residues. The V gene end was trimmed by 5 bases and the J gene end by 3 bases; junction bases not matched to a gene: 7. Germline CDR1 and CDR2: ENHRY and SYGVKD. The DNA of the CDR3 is TGTGCCATCAGTTCAGGGGGTGTTGGCTACGAGCAGTACTTC. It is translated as CAISSGGVGYEQYF.

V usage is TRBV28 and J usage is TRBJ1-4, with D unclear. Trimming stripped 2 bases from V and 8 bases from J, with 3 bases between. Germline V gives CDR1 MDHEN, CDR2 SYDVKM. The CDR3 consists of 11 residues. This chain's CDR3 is CASSLVEKLFF. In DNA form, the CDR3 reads TGTGCCAGCAGTTTAGTGGAAAAACTGTTTTTT.

The CDR3 is CASSSSGQGTEAFF. For the CDR3, the DNA is TGTGCCAGCAGTTCATCGGGACAGGGCACTGAAGCTTTCTTT. The chain joins TRBV2 to TRBJ1-1; 9 bases match TRBD1. Germline loops: CDR1 SNHLY, CDR2 FYNNEI. After removal of 5 bases from V and 4 bases from J, the junction contained 5 bases not matched to a gene. CDR3 length: 14 residues.

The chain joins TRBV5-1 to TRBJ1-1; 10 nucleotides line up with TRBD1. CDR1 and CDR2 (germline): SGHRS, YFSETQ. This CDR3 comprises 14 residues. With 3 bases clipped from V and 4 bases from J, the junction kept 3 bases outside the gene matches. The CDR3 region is CASSSGQGTTEAFF. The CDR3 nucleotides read TGCGCCAGCAGCTCGGGACAGGGGACCACTGAAGCTTTCTTT.

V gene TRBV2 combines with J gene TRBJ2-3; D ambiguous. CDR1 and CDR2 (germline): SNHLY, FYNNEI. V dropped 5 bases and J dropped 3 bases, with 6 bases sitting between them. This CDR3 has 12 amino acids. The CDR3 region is CASSLNTDTQYF. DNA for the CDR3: TGTGCCAGCAGTCTTAATACAGATACGCAGTATTTT.

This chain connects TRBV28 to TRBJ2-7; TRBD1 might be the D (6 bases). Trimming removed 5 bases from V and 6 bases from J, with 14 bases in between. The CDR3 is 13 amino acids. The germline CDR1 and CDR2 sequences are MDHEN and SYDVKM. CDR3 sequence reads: CASSLSARGEQYF. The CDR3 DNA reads TGTGCCAGCAGTCTTTCAGCCAGGGGCGAGCAGTACTTC.

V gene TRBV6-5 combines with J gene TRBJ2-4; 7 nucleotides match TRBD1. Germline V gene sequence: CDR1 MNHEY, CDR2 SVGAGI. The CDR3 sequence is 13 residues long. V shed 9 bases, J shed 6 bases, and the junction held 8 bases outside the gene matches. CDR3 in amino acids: CASNTAGGNIQYF. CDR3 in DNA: TGTGCCAGTAATACGGCAGGGGGAAACATTCAGTACTTC.